This T cell receptor beta chain was found in a study of blood T cell repertoires in COVID-19. Authors' methods: By means of reference gene primer amplification, nucleated cell counts were estimated. Using immunoSEQ multiplex PCR, the repertoire was profiled, and TCRdb retains in-frame clones only, with some absent. That table is the source of V, J and clone size, and D and trimming were worked out from the DNA. Among around 260,000 clones listed, about 86% were seen once. V was cut by 3 bases and J by 4 bases, with 4 bases left in between. CDR3 length: 11 residues. CDR1 SNHLY and CDR2 FYNNEI come from the germline V gene.

The TCR comes from a man aged 25-40 years with acute COVID-19. The J gene is TRBJ2-7, the V gene TRBV2, with no clear D. The sample comprised PBMCs or T cells enriched from blood (not recorded which). Here the CDR3 reads CASSDIYEQYV. CDR3 DNA: TGTGCCAGCAGTGATATATACGAGCAGTACGTC.